Below, 13 T cell receptor beta chains from the same sample are listed, as sequenced in a study of blood T cells in healthy people across ages. The authors ran a second PCR of about 6 to 12 cycles using a sample-barcoded 5' primer and a J-beta primer mix. Via MiXCR, TCRdb re-called the 5' RACE reads, giving one row per CDR3 protein. The sample lists hundreds of thousands of distinct CDR3 sequences; around 20% were seen once. The sample consisted of blood. The receptor source for this set is a man aged 65-85 years in good health.

V usage is TRBV7-2 and J usage is TRBJ2-1; 7 bases map to TRBD1. The germline CDR1 and CDR2 sequences are SGHTA and FQGNSA. Trimming took 2 bases from V and 7 from J; bases not matched to a gene: 8. The CDR3 is 15 amino acids. The CDR3 nucleotides are TGTGCCAGCAGCTTATCAACAGGGGTGAGGAATGAGCAGTTCTTC. As protein: CASSLSTGVRNEQFF.

The rearrangement links TRBV20-1 to TRBJ2-5, with 9 positions matching TRBD2. The better agreement between TRBJ2-1 and the DNA end casts doubt on the J call. There are 18 residues in the CDR3. The germline V gene has CDR1 DFQATT and CDR2 SNEGSKA (reference sequence). CDR3 sequence: CSAPKSRPVAGAVNEQFF. CDR3 nucleotides: TGCAGTGCTCCGAAGAGCCGCCCGGTAGCGGGAGCGGTCAATGAGCAGTTCTTC.

This clonotype was counted many times. The chain combines TRBV29-1 with TRBJ1-1; the match to TRBD1 covers 8 bases. Trimming removed 2 bases from V and 7 bases from J; junction bases left unmatched: 3. The CDR3 runs to 12 residues. CDR1 and CDR2 (germline): SQVTM, ANQGSEA. CDR3: CSVEFRGLEAFF. DNA for the CDR3: TGCAGCGTTGAATTCAGGGGGCTTGAAGCTTTCTTT. Supplemented by reference TRBV29-1 and TRBJ1-1, the full variable domain reads SAVISQKPSRDICQRGTSLTIQCQVDSQVTMMFWYRQQPGQSLTLIATANQGSEATYESGFVIDKFPISRPNLTFSTLTVSNMSPEDSSIYLCSVEFRGLEAFFGQGTRLTVV.

CDR3 coding DNA: TGCGCCAGCAGCCCAAGACTAGCGGCGACCACAGATACGCAGTATTTT. Amino acid sequence: CASSPRLAATTDTQYF. The J gene is TRBJ2-3, the V gene TRBV4-3, with TRBD2 matching 9 bases. This CDR3 spans 16 amino acids. CDR1 is LGHNA, CDR2 YSLEER, per germline. The V segment lost 4 bases and the J segment 2 bases; nucleotides outside the gene matches: 7.

About this clonotype itself: Given a much more abundant clone one base away, this may be a read error. V is TRBV13 and J is TRBJ2-5; perhaps TRBD1 as D (6 bases). Per the germline V gene, CDR1 is PRHDT and CDR2 is FYEKMQ (reference sequence). The CDR3 has 18 amino acids. In DNA form, the CDR3 reads TGTGCCAGCAGCGCAGGGGCAGGGAGATCGGTCCAGCAAGAGGCCCAGTACTTC. Protein product: CASSAGAGRSVQQEAQYF.

The V call is TRBV6-2 or TRBV6-3, the J call TRBJ2-4; TRBD1 matches at 9 bases. V lost 6 bases and J lost 8; bases outside the gene matches: 8. This CDR3 comprises 14 residues. Germline CDR1 and CDR2: MNHEY and SVGEGT. The CDR3 DNA follows: TGTGCCAGCAGGGAACAGGGGGCTCGGTACATTCAGTACTTC. Protein sequence: CASREQGARYIQYF.

J is TRBJ1-2 and V is TRBV9; D perhaps matches TRBD1 (6 bases). The V gene lost 3 bases and the J gene lost 2 bases, with 14 bases spanning the gap. The germline V gene has CDR1 SGDLS and CDR2 YYNGEE. This CDR3 is built from 15 residues. The CDR3 sequence is CASSGPPTGNYGYTF. CDR3 DNA: TGTGCCAGCAGCGGCCCCCCGACAGGAAACTATGGCTACACCTTC.

This clonotype was recorded a few times. The chain is built from TRBV12-3 or TRBV12-4 and TRBJ2-5, with D unclear. V gave up 5 bases and J gave up 4 bases, with 8 bases separating them. This CDR3 has 12 residues. CDR3 sequence (DNA): TGTGCCAGCAGTCCCGTCCCAGAGACCCAGTACTTC. This codes for CASSPVPETQYF.

This clonotype showed up just a few times. V is TRBV5-1 and J is TRBJ1-2; unclear D gene. The CDR3 consists of 12 residues. Germline loops: CDR1 SGHRS, CDR2 YFSETQ. The ends were cut back, 0 bases at V and 6 bases at J, with 6 bases in the middle. CDR3 loop: CASSLEGDGYTF. Written as DNA, the CDR3 is TGCGCCAGCAGCTTGGAGGGAGATGGCTACACCTTC.

The V and J genes are TRBV29-1 and TRBJ2-2; the D is unclear. Trimming removed 6 bases from V and 3 bases from J, with 5 bases in between. The CDR3 consists of 11 residues. Germline V lookup: CDR1 SQVTM, CDR2 ANQGSEA. CDR3 sequence: CSVRDTGELFF. CDR3 DNA sequence: TGCAGCGTACGGGACACCGGGGAGCTGTTTTTT.

The gene calls are TRBV19 and TRBJ2-4, with a tentative D call TRBD1 (6 bases). CDR1 and CDR2 (germline): LNHDA, SQIVND (reference sequence). This CDR3 comprises 14 residues. The ends were cut back, 2 bases at V and 8 bases at J, with 13 bases in the middle. The CDR3 protein is CASSIRTGSHIQYF. CDR3 nucleotides: TGTGCCAGTAGTATAAGAACAGGGTCGCACATTCAGTACTTC.

The V call is TRBV20-1, the J call TRBJ1-1; tentatively, D is TRBD1 (6 bases). Germline CDR1 is DFQATT and CDR2 is SNEGSKA (reference sequence). This CDR3 region has 13 residues. Deletions cut 4 bases from V and 0 bases from J, with 9 bases between. CDR3 bases: TGCAGTGCTACACAGGGCTTGAACACTGAAGCTTTCTTT. Its protein is CSATQGLNTEAFF.

The chain uses TRBV12-3 or TRBV12-4 and TRBJ2-7; 7 positions agree with TRBD2. The CDR3 consists of 13 residues. J gave up 0 bases and V 7 bases, and 3 bases lay outside the gene matches. The CDR3 reads CASTSGPSYEQYF. CDR3 in DNA: TGTGCCAGCACTAGCGGCCCCTCCTACGAGCAGTACTTC.